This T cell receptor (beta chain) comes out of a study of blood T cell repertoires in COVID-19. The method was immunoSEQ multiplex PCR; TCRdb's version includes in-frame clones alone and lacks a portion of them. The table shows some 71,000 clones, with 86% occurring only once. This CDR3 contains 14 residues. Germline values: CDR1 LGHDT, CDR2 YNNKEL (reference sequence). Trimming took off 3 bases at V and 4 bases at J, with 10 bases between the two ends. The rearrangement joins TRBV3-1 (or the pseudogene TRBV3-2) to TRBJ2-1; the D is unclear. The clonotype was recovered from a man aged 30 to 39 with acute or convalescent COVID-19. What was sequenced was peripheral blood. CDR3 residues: CASSQNLGYNEQFF. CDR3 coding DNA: TGTGCCAGCAGCCAGAACCTAGGATACAATGAGCAGTTCTTC.